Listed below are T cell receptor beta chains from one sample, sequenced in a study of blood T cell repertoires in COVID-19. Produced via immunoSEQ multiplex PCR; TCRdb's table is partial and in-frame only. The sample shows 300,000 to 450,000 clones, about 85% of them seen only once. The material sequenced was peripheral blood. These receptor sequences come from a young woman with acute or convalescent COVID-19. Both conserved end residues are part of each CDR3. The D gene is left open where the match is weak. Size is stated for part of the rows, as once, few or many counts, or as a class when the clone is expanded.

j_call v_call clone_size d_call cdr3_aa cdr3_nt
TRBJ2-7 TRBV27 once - CASSQGYEQYF TGTGCCAGCAGTCAGGGGTACGAGCAGTACTTC
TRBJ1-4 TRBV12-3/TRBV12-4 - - CASYGADEKLFF TGTGCCAGCTATGGGGCGGATGAAAAACTGTTTTTT
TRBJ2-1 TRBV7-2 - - CASSLNGGNEQFF TGTGCCAGCAGCTTAAATGGCGGTAATGAGCAGTTCTTC
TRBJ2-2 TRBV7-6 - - CASSSFTGELFF TGTGCCAGCAGCTCCTTCACCGGGGAGCTGTTTTTT
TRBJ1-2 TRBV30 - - CAWKADKSGYTF TGTGCCTGGAAGGCGGACAAATCGGGCTACACCTTC
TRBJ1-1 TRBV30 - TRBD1 CAWSDRGRAFF TGTGCCTGGAGTGATAGGGGGCGAGCTTTCTTT
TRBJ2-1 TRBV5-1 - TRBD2 CASSWTSGGARNEQFF TGCGCCAGCAGCTGGACTAGCGGGGGGGCACGAAATGAGCAGTTCTTC
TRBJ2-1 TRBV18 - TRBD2 CASSPPSGGSYNEQFF TGTGCCAGCTCACCTCCTAGCGGGGGCTCCTACAATGAGCAGTTCTTC
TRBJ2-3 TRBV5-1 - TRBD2 CASSGGLAVTDTQYF TGCGCCAGCAGCGGGGGACTAGCGGTCACAGATACGCAGTATTTT
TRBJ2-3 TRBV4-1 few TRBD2 CASSQDRPRASGAPTDTQYF TGCGCCAGCAGCCAAGATAGACCCCGGGCTAGCGGGGCCCCCACAGATACGCAGTATTTT
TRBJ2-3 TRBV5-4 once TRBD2 CASSSPILLAGHSTDTQYF TGTGCCAGCAGCTCCCCCATCCTACTAGCGGGACACTCCACAGATACGCAGTATTTT
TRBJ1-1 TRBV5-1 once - CASSPPNGQHTEAFF TGCGCCAGCAGCCCACCCAATGGACAGCACACTGAAGCTTTCTTT
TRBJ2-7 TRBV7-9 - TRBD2 CASSPRGLAGGAEQYF TGTGCCAGCAGCCCACGAGGGCTCGCGGGAGGCGCCGAGCAGTACTTC
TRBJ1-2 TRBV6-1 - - CASSERNSIRGYTF TGTGCCAGCAGTGAAAGGAACAGCATTCGTGGCTACACCTTC
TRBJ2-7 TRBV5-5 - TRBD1 CASIAPLGQGAYEQYF TGTGCCAGCATCGCTCCCCTGGGACAGGGGGCTTACGAGCAGTACTTC
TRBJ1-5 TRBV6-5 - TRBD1 CASRDRGFSNQPQHF TGTGCCAGCAGAGACAGGGGTTTTAGCAATCAGCCCCAGCATTTT
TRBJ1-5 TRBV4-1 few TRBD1 CASSPGVRDRASQPQHF TGCGCCAGCAGCCCGGGCGTTAGGGACAGGGCGAGTCAGCCCCAGCATTTT
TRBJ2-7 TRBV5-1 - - CASRLAPSYEQYF TGCGCCAGCAGGCTAGCCCCCTCCTACGAGCAGTACTTC
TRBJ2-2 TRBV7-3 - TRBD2 CASSSRTSKATGELFF TGTGCCAGCAGCTCCCGGACTAGTAAGGCAACCGGGGAGCTGTTTTTT
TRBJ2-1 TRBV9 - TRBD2 CASSSEPGLVHEQFF TGTGCCAGCAGCTCAGAACCGGGACTAGTCCATGAGCAGTTCTTC
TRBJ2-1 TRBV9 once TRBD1 CASSVRDRDSYNEQFF TGTGCCAGCAGCGTAAGGGATCGGGACAGCTACAATGAGCAGTTCTTC
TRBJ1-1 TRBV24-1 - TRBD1 CATRQGPDTEAFF TGTGCCACCAGACAGGGGCCTGACACTGAAGCTTTCTTT
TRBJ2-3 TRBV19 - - CASSPRVSDTQYF TGTGCCAGTAGCCCCCGAGTATCAGATACGCAGTATTTT
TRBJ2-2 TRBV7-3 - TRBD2 CASSHYSGTSGSTNTGELFF TGTGCCAGCAGCCACTACTCCGGGACTAGCGGGAGCACTAACACCGGGGAGCTGTTTTTT
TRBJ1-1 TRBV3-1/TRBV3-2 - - CASSQGGGGYTEAFF TGTGCCAGCAGCCAAGGGGGCGGGGGGTACACTGAAGCTTTCTTT
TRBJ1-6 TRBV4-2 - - CASSQGRDIYNSPLHF TGTGCCAGCAGCCAGGGCCGGGACATCTATAATTCACCCCTCCACTTT
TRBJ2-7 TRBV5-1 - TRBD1 CASSPRTGGEAEQYF TGCGCCAGCAGCCCCAGGACAGGGGGCGAAGCCGAGCAGTACTTC
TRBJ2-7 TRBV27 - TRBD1 CASSVDWGQGTYEQYF TGTGCCAGCAGTGTAGACTGGGGACAGGGAACCTACGAGCAGTACTTC
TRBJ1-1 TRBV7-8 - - CASSLRQNTEAFF TGTGCCAGCAGCTTGAGACAGAACACTGAAGCTTTCTTT
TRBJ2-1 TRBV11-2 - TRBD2 CASSLKPLSGREQFF TGTGCCAGCAGCTTAAAGCCCCTTAGCGGGAGAGAGCAGTTCTTC
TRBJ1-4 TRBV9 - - CASSVGGGVDNEKLFF TGTGCCAGCAGCGTCGGTGGAGGAGTGGATAATGAAAAACTGTTTTTT
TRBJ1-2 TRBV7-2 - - CASSLETAGAYGYTF TGTGCCAGCAGCTTAGAGACGGCAGGGGCATATGGCTACACCTTC
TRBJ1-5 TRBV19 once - CASIGWGEDSNQPQHF TGTGCCAGTATCGGCTGGGGGGAGGATAGCAATCAGCCCCAGCATTTT
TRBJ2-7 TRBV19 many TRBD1 CASSATGLSYEQYF TGTGCCAGTAGTGCGACAGGGCTCTCCTACGAGCAGTACTTC
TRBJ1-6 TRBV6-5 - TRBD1 CASRTGPHNSPLHF TGTGCCAGCAGGACAGGGCCCCATAATTCACCCCTCCACTTT
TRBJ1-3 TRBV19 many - CASSEPGTYGNTIYF TGTGCCAGTAGTGAGCCCGGGACATATGGAAACACCATATATTTT
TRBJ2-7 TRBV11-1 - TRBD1 CASSLVGQGGYEQYF TGTGCCAGCAGCCTCGTGGGACAGGGGGGGTACGAGCAGTACTTC
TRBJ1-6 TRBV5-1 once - CASSRSRDLYNSPLHF TGCGCCAGCAGTCGATCGCGGGACCTCTATAATTCACCCCTCCACTTT
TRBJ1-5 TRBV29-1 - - CSVEEVRFGGNQPQHF TGCAGCGTTGAAGAGGTCCGGTTTGGTGGCAATCAGCCCCAGCATTTT
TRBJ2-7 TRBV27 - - CATRSSSYEQYF TGTGCCACCCGTTCTAGCTCCTACGAGCAGTACTTC
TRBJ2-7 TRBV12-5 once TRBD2 CASGLVRGLTYEQYF TGTGCTAGTGGTTTGGTACGGGGACTAACCTACGAGCAGTACTTC
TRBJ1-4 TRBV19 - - CASSASQGDEKLFF TGTGCCAGTAGCGCTTCACAGGGTGATGAAAAACTGTTTTTT
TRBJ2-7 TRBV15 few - CATSPSVSYEQYF TGTGCCACCTCTCCGTCGGTCTCCTACGAGCAGTACTTC
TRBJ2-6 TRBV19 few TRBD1 CASSIEGRGSSGANVLTF TGTGCCAGTAGTATAGAGGGCAGGGGGTCCTCTGGGGCCAACGTCCTGACTTTC
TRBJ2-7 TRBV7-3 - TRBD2 CASSPTGGLAGGEQYF TGTGCCAGCAGCCCCACGGGTGGGCTAGCGGGAGGCGAGCAGTACTTC
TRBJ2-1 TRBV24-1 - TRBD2 CATSAFGTSGSDEQFF TGTGCCACCAGTGCCTTCGGGACTAGCGGGAGTGATGAGCAGTTCTTC
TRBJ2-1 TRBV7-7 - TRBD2 CASSHGRAVYNEQFF TGTGCCAGCAGCCACGGGAGGGCAGTCTACAATGAGCAGTTCTTC
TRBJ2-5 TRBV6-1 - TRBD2 CASSETSGGAETQYF TGTGCCAGCAGTGAAACTAGCGGGGGGGCCGAGACCCAGTACTTC
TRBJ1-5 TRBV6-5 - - CALGREAGNQPQHF TGTGCCCTAGGGAGGGAGGCGGGCAATCAGCCCCAGCATTTT
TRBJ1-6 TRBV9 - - CASSGEAYNSPLHF TGTGCCAGCAGCGGAGAAGCCTATAATTCACCCCTCCACTTT
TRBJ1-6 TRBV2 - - CASRREASPLHF TGTGCCAGCCGACGTGAGGCTTCACCCCTCCACTTT
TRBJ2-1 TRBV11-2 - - CASSFGAAFSYNEQFF TGTGCCAGCAGCTTTGGGGCGGCATTCTCCTACAATGAGCAGTTCTTC
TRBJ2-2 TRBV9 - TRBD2 CASSAGLASTGELFF TGTGCCAGCAGCGCCGGACTAGCTAGCACCGGGGAGCTGTTTTTT
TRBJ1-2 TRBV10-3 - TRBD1 CASLGQGGYGYTF TGTGCCAGCCTTGGACAGGGAGGCTATGGCTACACCTTC
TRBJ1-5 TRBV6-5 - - CASRVTGLYQPQHF TGTGCCAGCAGGGTCACAGGTCTTTATCAGCCCCAGCATTTT
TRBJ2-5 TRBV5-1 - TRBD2 CASSLLGGVIETQYF TGCGCCAGCAGCTTGCTTGGGGGGGTAATAGAGACCCAGTACTTC
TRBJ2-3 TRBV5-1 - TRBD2 CASSSGGTDTQYF TGCGCCAGCAGCAGCGGGGGCACAGATACGCAGTATTTT